This T cell receptor (beta chain) was sequenced during a study of cytomegalovirus exposure and HLA in healthy donors. Trimming removed 2 bases from V and 9 bases from J; junction bases left unmatched: 8. The germline V gene has CDR1 SGDLS and CDR2 YYNGEE. The CDR3 runs 15 residues. Researchers ran the PCR with 60 Vbeta and 13 Jbeta primers. The method was immunoSEQ multiplex PCR; TCRdb's version includes in-frame clones alone and lacks a portion of them. The repertoire includes approximately 200,000 clones, approximately 85% of them detected once, and around 1.6% sits in the top ten. As concerns this clone: Antigen: not known.

General study results and limits: Later analysis found that TCR beta chains associated with HLA were more clonally expanded than other, equally common chains. Altogether, 150 or so TCR beta chains were recorded as cytomegalovirus-associated. The majority of CMV-associated TCR beta chains were reported as apparently HLA-restricted in a later analysis.

The sequenced sample was PBMCs. The clonotype was recovered from a girl between 10 and 17 years old in good health and CMV-seropositive. V gene TRBV9 combines with J gene TRBJ2-1; 10 bases match TRBD2. The CDR3 DNA reads as TGTGCCAGCAGCGTGGGTAGCGGGGGGAGGGGTGAGCAGTTCTTC. This encodes CASSVGSGGRGEQFF.